Each of the 20 T cell receptor beta chains below was sequenced from the same sample in a study of blood T cell repertoires in COVID-19 (TCRdb year 2020). Library preparation used the immunoSEQ multiplex PCR assay. The source is immuneACCESS, and TCRdb retained only in-frame sequences with V and J called. Part of the clones is not carried over; for the studies checked, unresolved V genes explain less than half of this, and the remainder is unexplained. The sample records fewer than 300,000 clones, approximately 82% of which are singletons. Clones ranked in the top ten supply less than 4% of the sample. The specimen was peripheral blood. These receptors came from a woman in her late teens or twenties with acute or convalescent COVID-19.

V is TRBV5-4 and J is TRBJ2-7; TRBD1 matches at 8 bases. Germline loops: CDR1 SGHNT, CDR2 YYREEE (reference sequence). Trimming took 4 bases from V and 2 from J; bases not matched to a gene: 8. The CDR3 consists of 15 residues. The CDR3 bases are TGTGCCAGCAGCCTGGACAGGGTGAGGCCCTACGAGCAGTACTTC. The encoded protein is CASSLDRVRPYEQYF.

This rearrangement joins TRBV11-2 to TRBJ1-4; D not resolved. The CDR3 sequence is 16 residues long. Trimming shortened V by 3 bases and J by 5 bases, and 16 bases separated the two germline ends. CDR1 SGHAT and CDR2 FQNNGV come from the germline V gene. CDR3 residues: CASSFRTRGENEKLFF. CDR3 coding DNA: TGTGCCAGCAGCTTTCGCACCCGGGGTGAGAATGAAAAACTGTTTTTT.

This chain joins TRBV3-1 (or the pseudogene TRBV3-2) and TRBJ2-5, with 10 positions matching TRBD2. This CDR3 has 14 residues. Germline CDR1 is LGHDT and CDR2 is YNNKEL (reference sequence). The trim removed 4 bases at V and 5 bases at J, leaving 4 bases unmatched. In DNA form, the CDR3 reads TGTGCCAGCAGCCCTAGCGGGAGTTGGGAGACCCAGTACTTC. Protein: CASSPSGSWETQYF.

V is TRBV28 and J is TRBJ2-7; 11 nucleotides match TRBD2. CDR1 is MDHEN and CDR2 is SYDVKM in the germline V gene. J lost 5 bases, V lost 4 bases, and 13 bases had no gene match. The CDR3 length is 17 residues. CDR3 amino acids: CASSSPRLAGPSNEQYF. In DNA, the CDR3 is TGTGCCAGCAGTTCCCCAAGACTAGCGGGACCGTCTAACGAGCAGTACTTC.

This clone occurred a few times. This chain links TRBV14 with TRBJ2-2; the match to TRBD1 covers 12 bases. Per the germline V gene, CDR1 is SGHDN and CDR2 is FVKESK. The CDR3 is 17 amino acids. V trimming: 3 bases; J trimming: 5 bases; junction bases outside the gene matches: 7. CDR3: CASSHFWDRGRTGELFF. As DNA, the CDR3 is TGTGCCAGCAGCCATTTCTGGGACAGGGGGCGTACCGGGGAGCTGTTTTTT.

V gene TRBV30 combines with J gene TRBJ2-2; 9 bases agree with TRBD1. The CDR3 consists of 15 residues. The V gene's germline CDR1 is GTSNPN and CDR2 SVGIG (reference sequence). V lost 8 bases to trimming and J lost 3 bases; unmatched junction nucleotides: 10. CDR3: CAATGGRLDTGELFF. The CDR3 nucleotides read TGTGCCGCAACAGGGGGCAGGTTAGACACCGGGGAGCTGTTTTTT. The full variable domain, rest sourced from reference TRBV30 and TRBJ2-2, is SQTIHQWPATLVQPVGSPLSLECTVEGTSNPNLYWYRQAAGRGLQLLFYSVGIGQISSEVPQNLSASRPQDRQFILSSKKLLLSDSGFYLCAATGGRLDTGELFFGEGSRLTVL.

The chain uses TRBV4-2 and TRBJ2-1; 7 bases fit TRBD2. Trimming removed 0 bases from V and 0 bases from J; junction bases left unmatched: 8. The CDR3 spans 18 residues. Germline CDR1 is LGHNA and CDR2 is YNFKEQ. The CDR3 reads CASSQDSAGVSSYNEQFF. As DNA, the CDR3 is TGTGCCAGCAGCCAAGATTCGGCGGGAGTAAGCTCCTACAATGAGCAGTTCTTC.

The chain combines TRBV20-1 with TRBJ2-7; D is possibly TRBD1 (5 bases). Germline V lookup: CDR1 DFQATT, CDR2 SNEGSKA (reference sequence). There are 12 residues in the CDR3. Trimming removed 3 bases from V and 6 bases from J, with 12 bases in between. The CDR3 DNA reads as TGCAGTGCTAGTTCCAGGGTTTTCGAGCAGTACTTC. This encodes CSASSRVFEQYF.

The gene calls are TRBV5-1 and TRBJ1-2; a possible D gene is TRBD1 (6 bases). Trimming shortened V by 3 bases and J by 8 bases, and 11 bases separated the two germline ends. The germline V gene encodes CDR1 SGHRS and CDR2 YFSETQ. The CDR3 has 12 residues. DNA of the CDR3: TGCGCCAGCAGCTGGGACATCGGGGGCTACACCTTC. This sequence encodes CASSWDIGGYTF.

The chain recombines TRBV18 with TRBJ2-7, with D possibly TRBD1 on 6 matching bases. The CDR3 consists of 15 residues. Per germline, CDR1 KGHSH and CDR2 LQKENI. Trimming cost V 4 bases and J 2 bases, with 15 bases left between them. CDR3: CASSQTTGTPYEQYF. CDR3 nucleotides: TGTGCCAGCTCACAGACCACAGGGACCCCCTACGAGCAGTACTTC.

This clone was counted between two and nine times. The genes are TRBV29-1 and TRBJ1-5, with D possibly TRBD1 on 5 matching bases. V was trimmed by 6 bases and J by 2 bases, leaving 11 bases between them. Germline V gives CDR1 SQVTM, CDR2 ANQGSEA. The CDR3 loop spans 13 amino acids. The CDR3 here is CSVAIGGNQPQHF. The CDR3 DNA sequence: TGCAGCGTCGCTATAGGGGGCAATCAGCCCCAGCATTTT.

The chain carries TRBV28 and TRBJ1-6; a weak D match, TRBD1 (6 bases). The ends were cut back, 6 bases at V and 6 bases at J, with 15 bases in the middle. The CDR3 contains 15 residues. The V gene's germline CDR1 is MDHEN and CDR2 SYDVKM. The CDR3 region has the DNA TGTGCCAGCAGGCCCAACCCAGGGGTTAATTCACCCCTCCACTTT. Translating it yields CASRPNPGVNSPLHF.

The chain is built from TRBV6-2 or TRBV6-3 and TRBJ2-2, with D maybe TRBD2 (5 bases). The V gene lost 2 bases and the J gene lost 7 bases, with 5 bases spanning the gap. The CDR3 is 12 amino acids. The germline gives CDR1 MNHEY, CDR2 SVGEGT. The CDR3 DNA follows: TGTGCCAGCAGTTACGAGGGCGGGGAGCTGTTTTTT. It translates to CASSYEGGELFF.

The table lists this clone with a count of one. The rearrangement links TRBV23-1 to TRBJ2-3; 15 bases are a match to TRBD2. TRBV23-1 falls under the ORF class, with uncertain function. The CDR3 extends over 19 amino acids. Trimming at V came to 4 bases and at J to 1 base, leaving 9 bases not matched to a gene. The CDR3: CASSPGLAGGFPGTDTQYF. The DNA for the CDR3 is TGCGCCAGCAGTCCGGGACTAGCGGGAGGATTTCCTGGCACAGATACGCAGTATTTT.

The chain has TRBV12-2 and TRBJ2-3; the table's D call of TRBD2 was not tested on the DNA. TRBV12-2 is designated a pseudogene. The CDR3 is 19 residues long. The CDR3 here is CASRLAPGLGACGTDTQYF. In nucleotides, the CDR3 is TGTGCAAGTCGCTTAGCTCCGGGACTAGGGGCTTGTGGCACAGATACGCAGTATTTT.

V is TRBV6-4 and J is TRBJ1-1; 8 nucleotides align to TRBD1. Per the germline V gene, CDR1 is MRHNA and CDR2 is SNTAGT. Unmatched junction bases numbered 7, after V lost 6 bases and J lost 1 base. CDR3 length: 15 residues. The CDR3 DNA is TGTGCCAGCAGAGAGGTGGGACAGGCGAACACTGAAGCTTTCTTT. Translating gives CASREVGQANTEAFF.

The genes are TRBV7-2 and TRBJ2-3, with TRBD2 matching over 10 bases. Losses at the gene ends were 4 bases for V and 9 bases for J; bases not matched to a gene: 4. This CDR3 has 13 amino acids. CDR1 SGHTA and CDR2 FQGNSA come from the germline V gene. The CDR3 DNA is TGTGCCAGCAGCTCTTCTAGCGGGGGAACGCAGTATTTT. As protein: CASSSSSGGTQYF.

V and J are TRBV27 and TRBJ2-1, with D possibly TRBD2 on 6 matching bases. CDR1 is MNHEY, CDR2 SMNVEV, per germline (reference sequence). V was trimmed by 5 bases and J by 12 bases, leaving 11 bases between them. The CDR3 length is 11 residues. The DNA of the CDR3 is TGTGCCAGCAGTGAGGGACTCCTGCAGTTCTTC. It encodes CASSEGLLQFF.

The chain is built from TRBV7-8 and TRBJ2-2; D gene unclear. The V gene's germline CDR1 is SGHVS and CDR2 FQNEAQ. The CDR3 is 15 residues long. Trimming stripped 1 base from V and 1 base from J, with 7 bases between. DNA for the CDR3: TGTGCCAGCAGCTTAGGGGCAGGGAACACCGGGGAGCTGTTTTTT. Its protein is CASSLGAGNTGELFF.

V and J are TRBV6-2 or TRBV6-3 and TRBJ2-7, with D uncertain. The CDR3 loop spans 12 amino acids. V lost 8 bases and J 0 bases, leaving 8 bases between the germline ends. The germline V gene encodes CDR1 MNHEY and CDR2 SVGEGT. As DNA, the CDR3 is TGTGCCAGCGGCCAGAGCTCCTACGAGCAGTACTTC. As protein: CASGQSSYEQYF.